One sample yielded the 18 T cell receptor beta chains listed below, sequenced in a study of OX40 agonist ivuxolimab in advanced cancers. The assay was immunoSEQ multiplex PCR, and TCRdb's table has in-frame clones only and misses some. Of just over 45,000 clones in the sample, just under 95% are singletons; the top ten hold 9.5% to 12%. Specimen: CD4+ or CD8+ T cells sorted from blood, collected in a trial of the OX40 agonist ivuxolimab. The receptors were sampled from an adult with an advanced solid tumor such as melanoma, head and neck, liver or kidney cancer.

The V gene is TRBV19, the J gene TRBJ2-7; TRBD2 matches at 13 bases. CDR1 is LNHDA, CDR2 SQIVND, per germline (reference sequence). CDR3 length equals 16 residues. The J segment lost 3 bases and the V segment lost 6 bases, leaving 8 bases of the junction unmatched. The CDR3 DNA sequence: TGTGCCAGTAGCTTTGGGGGACTAGCGGGGAACTACGAGCAGTACTTC. This codes for CASSFGGLAGNYEQYF.

This chain joins TRBV4-3 and TRBJ2-1; 8 bases line up with TRBD2. J gave up 10 bases and V 0 bases, and 11 bases lay outside the gene matches. This CDR3 contains 16 residues. The germline V gene encodes CDR1 LGHNA and CDR2 YSLEER. Here the CDR3 DNA reads TGCGCCAGCAGCCAAGAAGGGGGGACTAGTGGAGACGAGCAGTTCTTC. This codes for CASSQEGGTSGDEQFF.

J is TRBJ1-3 and V is TRBV19, with D perhaps matching TRBD1 (5 bases). The CDR3 loop spans 16 amino acids. Germline V CDR1 and CDR2: LNHDA, SQIVND (reference sequence). Deletions cut 9 bases from V and 0 bases from J, with 18 bases between. CDR3 sequence reads: CASHRGGSASGNTIYF. CDR3 coding DNA: TGTGCCAGCCACCGGGGGGGGTCGGCCTCTGGAAACACCATATATTTT.

V is TRBV21-1 and J is TRBJ2-7. TRBV21-1 is noted as a pseudogene. The CDR3 sequence is 15 residues long. CDR3 region: CASSKASDGSYEQYF. The CDR3, as DNA: TGTGCCAGCAGCAAAGCTTCGGACGGTTCCTACGAGCAGTACTTC.

The genes are TRBV6-1 and TRBJ1-1, with a possible D match to TRBD1 (5 bases). The CDR3 covers 13 residues. Trimming stripped 1 base from V and 3 bases from J, with 6 bases between. The germline gives CDR1 MNHNS, CDR2 SASEGT. CDR3 nucleotides: TGTGCCAGCAGTGAAGGGGGGGACACTGAAGCTTTCTTT. It specifies CASSEGGDTEAFF.

This rearrangement joins TRBV27 to TRBJ2-7, with 9 positions matching TRBD1. The V gene's germline CDR1 is MNHEY and CDR2 SMNVEV (reference sequence). This CDR3 has 12 amino acids. The V segment lost 6 bases and the J segment 6 bases; nucleotides outside the gene matches: 3. CDR3 nucleotide sequence: TGTGCCAGCAGACAGGGGGCCGCCGAGCAGTACTTC. Encoded protein: CASRQGAAEQYF.

The chain joins TRBV7-9 to TRBJ1-1, with 10 positions matching TRBD1. The ends lost 4 bases at V and 5 bases at J; junction bases unmatched: 10. The germline gives CDR1 SEHNR, CDR2 FQNEAQ (reference sequence). The CDR3 is made up of 16 amino acids. CDR3 protein: CASSSAATGGWTEAFF. The CDR3 nucleotides are TGTGCCAGCAGCTCGGCGGCGACAGGGGGCTGGACTGAAGCTTTCTTT.

This sequence joins TRBV12-5 and TRBJ1-1; 9 nucleotides line up with TRBD1. The CDR3 spans 14 residues. With V trimmed by 6 bases and J by 5 bases, 7 bases remained unmatched. Germline CDR1 LGHNT, CDR2 FRNRAP. DNA for the CDR3: TGTGCTAGTGGACAACAGGGGGCGGGTACTGAAGCTTTCTTT. Translation: CASGQQGAGTEAFF.

V and J are TRBV13 and TRBJ2-7, with TRBD1 matching 8 bases. The CDR3 runs to 13 residues. Germline V gives CDR1 PRHDT, CDR2 FYEKMQ (reference sequence). With 7 bases clipped from V and 0 bases from J, the junction kept 2 bases outside the gene matches. The DNA for the CDR3 is TGTGCCAGCACACAGGGGGGCTCCTACGAGCAGTACTTC. Protein product: CASTQGGSYEQYF.

This chain connects TRBV11-2 to TRBJ1-2; TRBD1 is a possible D gene (6 bases). Trimming cost V 2 bases and J 0 bases, with 16 bases left between them. Germline V gene data show CDR1 as SGHAT and CDR2 as FQNNGV. The CDR3 spans 17 residues. The CDR3 coding sequence is TGTGCCAGCAGCTTAAACCAGGGCAGGGGAGCTAACTATGGCTACACCTTC. Protein product: CASSLNQGRGANYGYTF.

The V call is TRBV9, the J call TRBJ2-1; weak D call: TRBD2 (6 bases). Trimming removed 4 bases at V and 3 bases at J, with 17 bases between. The CDR3 is 16 amino acids. CDR1 and CDR2 from the germline V gene are SGDLS and YYNGEE. The CDR3 DNA follows: TGTGCCAGCAGCCAAGGACGGGGGATGTACTACAATGAGCAGTTCTTC. It is translated as CASSQGRGMYYNEQFF.

The V gene is TRBV5-6, the J gene TRBJ2-5; D is perhaps TRBD1 (5 bases). Germline values: CDR1 SGHDT, CDR2 YYEEEE. This CDR3 region has 17 residues. Trimming stripped 5 bases from V and 1 base from J, with 21 bases between. CDR3 in amino acids: CASSFNWISGSQETQYF. The DNA for the CDR3 is TGTGCCAGCAGTTTCAACTGGATTTCAGGGTCCCAAGAGACCCAGTACTTC. The full variable domain, completed using reference TRBV5-6 and TRBJ2-5, is DAGVTQSPTHLIKTRGQQVTLRCSPKSGHDTVSWYQQALGQGPQFIFQYYEEEERQRGNFPDRFSGHQFPNYSSELNVNALLLGDSALYLCASSFNWISGSQETQYFGPGTRLLVL.

V and J are TRBV4-3 and TRBJ2-7; D gene ambiguous. V shed 0 bases and J shed 0 bases, with 9 bases lying between them. The CDR3 consists of 15 residues. Germline CDR1 and CDR2: LGHNA and YSLEER. CDR3 in DNA: TGCGCCAGCAGCCAAGAGTGGGATACCTCCTACGAGCAGTACTTC. This encodes CASSQEWDTSYEQYF.

The chain combines TRBV4-3 with TRBJ2-1; no definite D call. Trimming removed 0 bases at V and 0 bases at J, with 9 bases between. The CDR3 runs to 16 residues. Germline CDR1 is LGHNA and CDR2 is YSLEER. The CDR3 loop is CASSQDLRSSYNEQFF. DNA of the CDR3: TGCGCCAGCAGCCAAGATCTTAGGAGCTCCTACAATGAGCAGTTCTTC.

The chain carries TRBV27 and TRBJ2-7; possible D gene TRBD2, 5 bases. Looked up from germline, CDR1 is MNHEY and CDR2 is SMNVEV (reference sequence). The length of the CDR3 is 10 residues. Trimming left V 10 bases short and J 2 bases short, with 6 bases between. The CDR3 DNA reads TGTGCCACCGGGACCTACGAGCAGTACTTC. Encoded protein: CATGTYEQYF.

The CDR3 region has the DNA TGTGCCAGTAGTAATGCCAAACAGGGGCGGCGCACTGAAGCTTTCTTT. Protein sequence: CASSNAKQGRRTEAFF. V is TRBV19 and J is TRBJ1-1; 7 bases are a match to TRBD1. The CDR3 length is 16 residues. CDR1 LNHDA and CDR2 SQIVND come from the germline V gene (reference sequence). J lost 4 bases, V lost 4 bases, and 12 bases had no gene match. The complete variable domain, with remaining parts taken from reference TRBV19 and TRBJ1-1, reads DGGITQSPKYLFRKEGQNVTLSCEQNLNHDAMYWYRQDPGQGLRLIYYSQIVNDFQKGDIAEGYSVSREKKESFPLTVTSAQKNPTAFYLCASSNAKQGRRTEAFFGQGTRLTVV.

The chain has TRBV11-2 and TRBJ1-5; D remains ambiguous. CDR3 length equals 13 residues. Germline lookup yields CDR1 SGHAT and CDR2 FQNNGV. V gave up 4 bases and J gave up 3 bases, with 7 bases separating them. Written as DNA, the CDR3 is TGTGCCAGCAGCTCGGGAGTCAATCAGCCCCAGCATTTT. This gives the protein CASSSGVNQPQHF.

The V gene is TRBV6-4, the J gene TRBJ2-1; 11 bases are shared with TRBD2. There are 14 residues in the CDR3. Trimming removed 5 bases from V and 6 bases from J; junction bases left unmatched: 3. In germline, CDR1 is MRHNA, CDR2 SNTAGT. CDR3 protein: CASSRLAGRNEQFF. As DNA, the CDR3 is TGTGCCAGCAGTCGACTAGCGGGACGCAATGAGCAGTTCTTC.